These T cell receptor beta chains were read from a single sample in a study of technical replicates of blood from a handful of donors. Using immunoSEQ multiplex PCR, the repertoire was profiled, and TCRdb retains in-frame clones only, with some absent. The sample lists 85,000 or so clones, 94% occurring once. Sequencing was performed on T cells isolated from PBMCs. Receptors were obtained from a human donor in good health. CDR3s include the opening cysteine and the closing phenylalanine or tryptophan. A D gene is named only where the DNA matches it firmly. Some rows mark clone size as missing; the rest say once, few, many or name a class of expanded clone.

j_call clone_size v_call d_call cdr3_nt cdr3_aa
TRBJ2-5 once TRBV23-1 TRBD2 TGCGCCAGCAGTCAATCTTCGAGGGAGGGGAAAGGGACCCAGTACTTC CASSQSSREGKGTQYF
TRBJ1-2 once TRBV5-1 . TGCGCCAGCAGCTTGGAACATGTTAACTATGGCTACACCTTC CASSLEHVNYGYTF
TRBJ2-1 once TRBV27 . TGTGCCAGCAGTTTAAATTTCGGGGATTCTCCGAATGAGCAGTTCTTC CASSLNFGDSPNEQFF
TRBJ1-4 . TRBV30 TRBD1 TGTGCCTGGAGTGGGATGGGACAGACTGAAAAACTGTTTTTT CAWSGMGQTEKLFF
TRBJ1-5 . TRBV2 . TGTGCCAGCAGTGGAACAGGGCATCAGCCCCAGCATTTT CASSGTGHQPQHF
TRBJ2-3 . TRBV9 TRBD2 TGTGCCAGCAGCGTAGTCGGGGGGGCGGTAGATACGCAGTATTTT CASSVVGGAVDTQYF
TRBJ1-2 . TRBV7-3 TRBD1 TGTGCCAGCAGCGGCAGGGGGCGCGATGGCTACACCTTC CASSGRGRDGYTF
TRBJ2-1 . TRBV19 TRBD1 TGTGCCAGTAGTATGAACAGGGGCCGCCATCGAGACAATGAGCAGTTCTTC CASSMNRGRHRDNEQFF
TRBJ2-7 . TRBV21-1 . TGTGCCAGCAGCACTCCCCCCCACCACCCGGGGTTC CASSTPPHHPGF
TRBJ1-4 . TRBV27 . TGTGCCAGCAGTTTATCATGGAGGACGCGTGAGGTGTTTTTT CASSLSWRTREVFF
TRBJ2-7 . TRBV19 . TGTGCCAGTAGTGAGGGTCCCTCTATCGTGTACGAGCAGTACTTC CASSEGPSIVYEQYF
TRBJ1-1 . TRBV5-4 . TGTGCCAGCAGCTTAAGACAGTCAGGATACACTGAAGCTTTCTTT CASSLRQSGYTEAFF
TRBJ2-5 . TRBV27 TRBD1 TGTGCCAGCAGACAACCCGGGACAGGGGTTGAGACCCAGTACTTC CASRQPGTGVETQYF
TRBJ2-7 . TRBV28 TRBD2 TGTGCCAGCGAAGGGACTAGCGGATCTACCCCCTACGAGCAGTACTTC CASEGTSGSTPYEQYF
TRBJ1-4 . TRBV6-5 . TGTGCCAGCAGCCGGGGGGATGTACGAGAAAAACTGTTTTTT CASSRGDVREKLFF